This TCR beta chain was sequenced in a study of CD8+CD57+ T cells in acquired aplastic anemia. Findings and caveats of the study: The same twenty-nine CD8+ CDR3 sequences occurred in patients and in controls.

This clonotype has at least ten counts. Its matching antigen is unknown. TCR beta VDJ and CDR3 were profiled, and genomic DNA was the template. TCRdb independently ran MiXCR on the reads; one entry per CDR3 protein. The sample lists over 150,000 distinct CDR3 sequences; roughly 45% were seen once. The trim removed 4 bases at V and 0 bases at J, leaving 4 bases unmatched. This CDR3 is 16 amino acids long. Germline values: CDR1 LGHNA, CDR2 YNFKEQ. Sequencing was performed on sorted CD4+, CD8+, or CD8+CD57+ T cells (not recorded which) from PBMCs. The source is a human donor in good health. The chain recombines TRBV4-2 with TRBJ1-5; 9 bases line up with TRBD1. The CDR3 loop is CASSPGTGNSNQPQHF. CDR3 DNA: TGTGCCAGCAGCCCCGGGACAGGGAATAGCAATCAGCCCCAGCATTTT.